This record looks at one T cell receptor beta chain sequence and its context. One end of the junction varies from germline; a read error may be responsible. The repertoire was sequenced with immunoSEQ multiplex PCR; TCRdb's copy has only in-frame clones and lacks some. The sample consists of roughly 30,000 clones, roughly 79% of them appearing once. This sample was taken from a study of OX40 agonist ivuxolimab in advanced cancers. This CDR3 has 17 residues. Looked up from germline, CDR1 is MNHNS and CDR2 is SASEGT. The material was CD4+ or CD8+ T cells sorted from blood, obtained in a trial of the OX40 agonist ivuxolimab. The receptor was isolated from an adult with an advanced solid tumor such as melanoma, head and neck, liver or kidney cancer. The V and J genes are TRBV6-1 and TRBJ2-2, with 8 bases aligning to TRBD2. As DNA, the CDR3 is TGTGCCAGCAGGGAAGGCGGGAGGCCTGACCCCACCGGGGAGCTGTTTTTT. Its translation: CASREGGRPDPTGELFF.